A single sample is the source of the 22 T cell receptor beta chains below, sequenced in a study of response to subunit inactivated influenza vaccine. MiXCR was run by TCRdb on the RT-PCR reads, yielding one entry per CDR3 protein. Seen here are around 520,000 distinct CDR3 sequences, about 25% observed once, and the top ten hold 1.9%. Here the sequenced sample was CD4+ T cells sorted from PBMCs, taken 5 days after vaccination. These receptors originate from a man aged 50 to 60 who received an inactivated influenza vaccine.

This clonotype was seen only a few times. V gene TRBV5-1 combines with J gene TRBJ2-5; 7 nucleotides agree with TRBD2. The junction had 12 bases not matched to a gene; V was cut back by 6 bases and J by 4 bases. The CDR3 length is 15 residues. Per germline, CDR1 SGHRS and CDR2 YFSETQ. The CDR3 nucleotides read TGCGCCAGCACCCCCGGGTCGTCGGGGGGAGAGACCCAGTACTTC. It is translated as CASTPGSSGGETQYF. The variable domain in full, with the rest retrieved from reference TRBV5-1 and TRBJ2-5, is KAGVTQTPRYLIKTRGQQVTLSCSPISGHRSVSWYQQTPGQGLQFLFEYFSETQRNKGNFPGRFSGRQFSNSRSEMNVSTLELGDSALYLCASTPGSSGGETQYFGPGTRLLVL.

In nucleotides, the CDR3 is TGTGCCAGCAGCGTCGGGGGGGTCTATGGCTACACCTTC. Amino acid sequence: CASSVGGVYGYTF. The chain recombines TRBV7-9 with TRBJ1-2, with D perhaps TRBD1 (5 bases). Trimming shortened V by 5 bases and J by 4 bases, and 11 bases separated the two germline ends. CDR1 and CDR2 (germline): SEHNR, FQNEAQ (reference sequence). The CDR3 runs 13 residues.

This clonotype was seen more than once but under ten times. The chain has TRBV30 and TRBJ1-4, with 7 bases lining up with TRBD1. The J segment lost 4 bases and the V segment lost 2 bases, leaving 1 base of the junction unmatched. This CDR3 has 13 amino acids. Per germline, CDR1 GTSNPN and CDR2 SVGIG (reference sequence). CDR3 residues: CAWSRQGNEKLFF. The CDR3 coding sequence is TGTGCCTGGAGTCGACAGGGTAATGAAAAACTGTTTTTT.

This clonotype has a count of ten or more. The V and J genes are TRBV6-1 and TRBJ2-7, with 12 bases matching TRBD2. CDR1 and CDR2 from the germline V gene are MNHNS and SASEGT. CDR3 length equals 15 residues. The ends lost 5 bases at V and 0 bases at J; junction bases unmatched: 2. This CDR3 reads CASSQTSGGSYEQYF. CDR3 in DNA: TGTGCCAGCAGTCAGACTAGCGGGGGCTCCTACGAGCAGTACTTC.

The genes are TRBV5-1 and TRBJ2-7; TRBD2 agrees at 9 bases. The germline V gene has CDR1 SGHRS and CDR2 YFSETQ. The CDR3 is 16 amino acids. The junction had 9 bases not matched to a gene; V was cut back by 3 bases and J by 2 bases. This CDR3 is CASSWETSGPTYEQYF. The CDR3 bases are TGCGCCAGCAGCTGGGAGACTAGCGGACCAACCTACGAGCAGTACTTC.

This clonotype has more than one count but fewer than ten. The rearrangement joins TRBV6-4 to TRBJ2-2, with a weak D call TRBD2 (6 bases). Between the trimmed V and J ends, which lost 7 bases and 7 bases, there was a span of 16 bases. The germline gives CDR1 MRHNA, CDR2 SNTAGT. The CDR3 has 14 residues. The CDR3 protein is CASKSGLQGGELFF. The CDR3, as DNA: TGTGCCAGCAAGTCGGGACTCCAAGGCGGGGAGCTGTTTTTT.

The genes are TRBV4-2 and TRBJ2-5, with D possibly TRBD1 on 5 matching bases. V was cut by 0 bases and J by 7 bases, with 12 bases left in between. CDR1 and CDR2 (germline): LGHNA, YNFKEQ. The CDR3 consists of 14 residues. The DNA for the CDR3 is TGTGCCAGCAGCCAAGATAGGCCAGGGATGACCCAGTACTTC. Its protein product is CASSQDRPGMTQYF.

The CDR3 bases are TGTGCCAGCAGTGAAGAAGAGGGCCTAGCCAGAAACGAGCAGTACTTC. This gives the protein CASSEEEGLARNEQYF. V gene TRBV6-1 combines with J gene TRBJ2-7; D might be TRBD2 (5 bases). V was clipped by 1 base and J by 5 bases, with 18 bases between them. The germline CDR1 and CDR2 sequences are MNHNS and SASEGT. The CDR3 runs to 16 residues.

There are a few counts of this clonotype. The chain links TRBV20-1 to TRBJ2-7, with 12 bases matching TRBD2. Germline-derived CDR1 and CDR2 are DFQATT and SNEGSKA (reference sequence). Trimming cost V 6 bases and J 6 bases; bases outside gene matches: 15. The CDR3 runs to 16 residues. The CDR3 DNA reads as TGCAGTGCCCCACTAGCGGGGGGCCACGGGTTGAGCGAGCAGTACTTC. Protein sequence: CSAPLAGGHGLSEQYF.

This chain links TRBV20-1 with TRBJ2-7; TRBD1 aligns across 8 bases. The germline V gene has CDR1 DFQATT and CDR2 SNEGSKA (reference sequence). This CDR3 is built from 14 residues. V lost 0 bases, J lost 7 bases, and 8 bases stayed unmatched. CDR3 residues: CSARDSGQGFEQYF. DNA of the CDR3: TGCAGTGCTAGAGATTCAGGACAGGGTTTTGAGCAGTACTTC.

This clonotype appeared a few times. The chain links TRBV10-2 to TRBJ2-3, with D uncertain. With 3 bases removed from V and 8 bases from J, the gap between germline ends came to 6 bases. The germline gives CDR1 WSHSY, CDR2 SAAADI. The CDR3 runs 11 residues. This chain's CDR3 is CASSESVTQYF. CDR3 nucleotide sequence: TGCGCCAGCAGTGAATCCGTTACGCAGTATTTT.

This chain joins TRBV6-1 and TRBJ2-7; no definite D call. Germline CDR1 MNHNS, CDR2 SASEGT. V lost 4 bases to trimming and J lost 3 bases, with 10 bases between them. This CDR3 has 13 residues. In DNA, the CDR3 is TGTGCCAGCAGTGCGGCCCCGGACTACGAGCAGTACTTC. It translates to CASSAAPDYEQYF.

The chain carries TRBV5-1 and TRBJ2-7; TRBD1 agrees at 7 bases. Germline V gene lookup returns CDR1 SGHRS and CDR2 YFSETQ. The J segment lost 5 bases and the V segment lost 0 bases, leaving 5 bases of the junction unmatched. CDR3 length equals 14 residues. CDR3 amino acids: CASSLEYGTDEQYF. DNA of the CDR3: TGCGCCAGCAGCTTGGAGTACGGGACAGACGAGCAGTACTTC.

This clonotype was found a few times. This sequence joins TRBV20-1 and TRBJ2-5; 10 bases are shared with TRBD2. CDR1 is DFQATT and CDR2 is SNEGSKA in the germline V gene (reference sequence). V was clipped by 5 bases and J by 5 bases; unmatched bases: 11. This CDR3 comprises 15 residues. The CDR3 is CSAPKRGGIRETQYF. Here the CDR3 DNA reads TGCAGTGCTCCCAAGCGGGGGGGAATTCGGGAGACCCAGTACTTC.

The J gene is TRBJ1-1, the V gene TRBV30; D not certain. In germline, CDR1 is GTSNPN, CDR2 SVGIG (reference sequence). The CDR3 extends over 15 amino acids. V lost 1 base, J lost 3 bases, and 15 bases lay in between. CDR3 bases: TGTGCCTGGAGTGCAAGGTCCTCCCGGGACACTGAAGCTTTCTTT. Translated, it gives CAWSARSSRDTEAFF.

The rearrangement links TRBV5-1 to TRBJ2-1, with TRBD2 matching over 9 bases. V shed 1 base, J shed 6 bases, and the junction held 5 bases outside the gene matches. CDR3 size: 15 residues. Germline V gives CDR1 SGHRS, CDR2 YFSETQ. CDR3 in amino acids: CASSLIQREVNEQFF. As DNA, the CDR3 is TGCGCCAGCAGCTTGATCCAGCGGGAGGTCAATGAGCAGTTCTTC.

The chain has TRBV6-1 and TRBJ1-6, with D perhaps TRBD1 (6 bases). The germline V gene encodes CDR1 MNHNS and CDR2 SASEGT. V dropped 10 bases and J dropped 9 bases, with 25 bases sitting between them. The CDR3 loop spans 16 amino acids. The CDR3 region is CATKVGDNRVASPLHF. CDR3 sequence (DNA): TGTGCCACCAAAGTCGGGGATAACAGGGTCGCTTCACCCCTCCACTTT.

This chain uses TRBV12-3 or TRBV12-4 with TRBJ2-7, with 10 bases fitting TRBD2. The V segment lost 3 bases and the J segment 6 bases; nucleotides outside the gene matches: 8. The CDR3 contains 15 residues. CDR3 coding DNA: TGTGCCAGCAGTTTGGGACTAGCGATCTCCGGCGAGCAGTACTTC. As protein: CASSLGLAISGEQYF.

The V call is TRBV10-3, the J call TRBJ1-3; 10 bases align to TRBD1. Trimming at V came to 4 bases and at J to 2 bases, leaving 2 bases not matched to a gene. Germline V lookup: CDR1 ENHRY, CDR2 SYGVKD. This CDR3 contains 15 residues. The CDR3 region is CAISGGQGAGNTIYF. CDR3 sequence (DNA): TGTGCCATCAGTGGAGGACAGGGGGCTGGAAACACCATATATTTT.

The gene calls are TRBV4-3 and TRBJ2-2, with D possibly TRBD1 on 7 matching bases. Germline assignment: CDR1 LGHNA and CDR2 YSLEER. The length of the CDR3 is 18 residues. V shed 3 bases and J shed 6 bases, with 23 bases lying between them. For the CDR3, the DNA is TGCGCCAGCAGCCACAGAGACGCGGGACAGAGAATTCCCGGGGAGCTGTTTTTT. It specifies CASSHRDAGQRIPGELFF.

The rearrangement uses TRBV12-3 or TRBV12-4 and TRBJ2-2, with D unclear. CDR3 length: 14 residues. V dropped 7 bases and J dropped 0 bases, with 9 bases sitting between them. CDR3: CASKGASNTGELFF. Written as DNA, the CDR3 is TGTGCCAGCAAGGGCGCTTCGAACACCGGGGAGCTGTTTTTT.

The V gene is TRBV10-3, the J gene TRBJ1-3, with D perhaps TRBD1 (6 bases). The germline V and J ends were trimmed by 4 bases and 2 bases, with 12 bases remaining between them. The CDR3 loop spans 15 amino acids. The germline V gene has CDR1 ENHRY and CDR2 SYGVKD. The chain's CDR3 is CAISAQPGAGNTIYF. The CDR3 DNA reads as TGTGCCATCAGTGCCCAGCCAGGGGCTGGAAACACCATATATTTT.